This T cell receptor (beta chain) was retrieved from a study of shared clonotypes between healthy human individuals. Trimming cost V 2 bases and J 2 bases, with 14 bases left between them. Germline values: CDR1 SGHRS, CDR2 YFSETQ. The length of the CDR3 is 15 residues. Clones were read by immunoSEQ multiplex PCR, and TCRdb kept only the in-frame ones, dropping some. Of about 820,000 clones in the sample, 92% were seen once. Naive CD8 cells comprised CD45RO-negative, CCR7-positively selected cells, excluding terminally differentiated effector memory CD45RA+ cells. Sequencing was done on a sample of naive CD8+ T cells sorted from blood. This clonotype was sampled from a man aged 30 to 39 in good health. The V gene is TRBV5-1, the J gene TRBJ2-7; D is perhaps TRBD2 (6 bases). The CDR3 sequence: CASSFEAEGTYEQYF. The CDR3 region has the DNA TGCGCCAGCAGCTTCGAAGCGGAGGGTACCTACGAGCAGTACTTC.